Below, 18 T cell receptor beta chains from the same sample are listed, as sequenced in a study of Ad26.COV2.S vaccination and SARS-CoV-2 variants. Treatment indicated: around 19 received Ad26.COV2.S at low or high dose, single or two shots; 5 received placebo; per-sample allocation not given. Sampling was done on day 63 after the first vaccine or placebo injection. This table comes from immunoSEQ multiplex PCR, and its TCRdb copy is limited to in-frame clones, with some not included. This table holds about 400,000 clones, 89% found once. The material was peripheral blood, obtained in a trial of Ad26.COV2.S vaccine versus placebo. The origin of the receptors is a person between 18 and 65 years old who received the Ad26.COV2.S COVID-19 vaccine or a placebo.

V gene TRBV4-1 combines with J gene TRBJ2-1; D unresolved. The ends were cut back, 2 bases at V and 2 bases at J, with 4 bases in the middle. Germline V gene sequence: CDR1 MGHRA, CDR2 YSYEKL. The CDR3 has 13 residues. The DNA of the CDR3 is TGCGCCAGCAGCCAACGGACCTACAATGAGCAGTTCTTC. It specifies CASSQRTYNEQFF.

V usage is TRBV10-1 and J usage is TRBJ2-3; the D is unclear. Germline V lookup: CDR1 WNHNN, CDR2 SYGVQD (reference sequence). This CDR3 contains 16 residues. The V end was cut by 1 base, the J end by 1 base, with 12 bases between. In nucleotides, the CDR3 is TGCGCCAGCAGTGAGTTCGGCGGATTTGGCACAGATACGCAGTATTTT. It yields the protein CASSEFGGFGTDTQYF.

A word on this clone: Other DNA sequences within the sample encode an identical CDR3. J is TRBJ1-5 and V is TRBV20-1; D unresolved. The CDR3 consists of 11 residues. The V and J ends lost 1 base and 6 bases respectively, with 4 bases between them. The germline gives CDR1 DFQATT, CDR2 SNEGSKA (reference sequence). The CDR3 loop is CSARGGQPQHF. As DNA, the CDR3 is TGCAGTGCTAGAGGCGGTCAGCCCCAGCATTTT.

The chain carries TRBV19 and TRBJ2-6; the D gene is possibly TRBD1 (6 bases). Trimming shortened V by 6 bases and J by 4 bases, and 13 bases separated the two germline ends. Germline V lookup: CDR1 LNHDA, CDR2 SQIVND (reference sequence). This CDR3 spans 15 amino acids. DNA of the CDR3: TGTGCCAGTAGGGCTACAGGGACCGGGGCCAACGTCCTGACTTTC. Protein product: CASRATGTGANVLTF.

The chain joins TRBV6-6 to TRBJ2-2; D is ambiguous. Deletions cut 7 bases from V and 6 bases from J, with 12 bases between. The CDR3 contains 13 residues. CDR1 is MNHNY and CDR2 is SVGAGI in the germline V gene (reference sequence). As DNA, the CDR3 is TGTGCCAGCAACCCGGGCGAGGCCGGGGAGCTGTTTTTT. As protein: CASNPGEAGELFF.

The chain carries TRBV7-2 and TRBJ1-2; a weak D match, TRBD1 (6 bases). Germline values: CDR1 SGHTA, CDR2 FQGNSA. With 0 bases removed from V and 8 bases from J, the gap between germline ends came to 16 bases. The CDR3 has 15 residues. The CDR3 DNA is TGTGCCAGCAGCTTAGCCCTCACAGGGAGAAAGGGCTACACCTTC. Translating gives CASSLALTGRKGYTF. Full variable domain (rest looked up from reference TRBV7-2 and TRBJ1-2): GAGVSQSPSNKVTEKGKDVELRCDPISGHTALYWYRQSLGQGLEFLIYFQGNSAPDKSGLPSDRFSAERTGGSVSTLTIQRTQQEDSAVYLCASSLALTGRKGYTFGSGTRLTVV.

This clone was observed a single time. Distinct nucleotide sequences in the sample also encode this CDR3. The CDR3 sequence: CASSSGQGPYEQYF. For the CDR3, the DNA is TGTGCCAGCAGCTCCGGGCAGGGGCCCTACGAGCAGTACTTC. This chain uses TRBV11-3 with TRBJ2-7; a weak D match, TRBD1 (6 bases). Trimming removed 4 bases from V and 2 bases from J, with 12 bases in between. Germline CDR1 reads SGHNT; CDR2 reads YENEEA. The CDR3 spans 14 residues.

V and J are TRBV9 and TRBJ1-2; TRBD1 matches 9 bases. CDR3 length: 17 residues. The trim removed 3 bases at V and 7 bases at J, leaving 16 bases unmatched. Germline V CDR1 and CDR2: SGDLS, YYNGEE. The CDR3 DNA is TGTGCCAGCAGCGACCGGGACAGGGAGGGCGGAGGTTCTGGCTACACCTTC. This gives the protein CASSDRDREGGGSGYTF.

This clone showed up just once. The rearrangement joins TRBV3-1 (or the pseudogene TRBV3-2) to TRBJ2-1, with TRBD2 matching over 8 bases. Germline V CDR1 and CDR2: LGHDT, YNNKEL (reference sequence). The CDR3 covers 15 residues. V shed 0 bases, J shed 10 bases, and the junction held 8 bases outside the gene matches. The CDR3 protein is CASSQDNGGAKEQFF. The CDR3 DNA is TGTGCCAGCAGCCAAGATAACGGGGGGGCGAAAGAGCAGTTCTTC.

The chain joins TRBV7-2 to TRBJ1-3; D may be TRBD1 (5 bases). CDR1 and CDR2 (germline): SGHTA, FQGNSA. Trimming left V 5 bases short and J 0 bases short, with 11 bases between. The CDR3 sequence is 15 residues long. CDR3 DNA sequence: TGTGCCAGCAGCGAGCTGGGGGGCTCTGGAAACACCATATATTTT. Amino acid sequence: CASSELGGSGNTIYF.

V gene TRBV2 combines with J gene TRBJ2-7; 9 bases are shared with TRBD2. There are 13 residues in the CDR3. CDR1 and CDR2 from the germline V gene are SNHLY and FYNNEI. V shed 8 bases and J 2 bases; nucleotides not matched to a gene: 4. The CDR3 here is CASAGLATYEQYF. CDR3 in DNA: TGTGCCAGCGCGGGACTAGCTACCTACGAGCAGTACTTC.

This clone was detected once. The chain uses TRBV3-1 (or the pseudogene TRBV3-2) and TRBJ2-2; D uncertain. Between the trimmed V and J ends, which lost 3 bases and 6 bases, there was a span of 14 bases. Germline CDR1 and CDR2: LGHDT and YNNKEL (reference sequence). This CDR3 has 15 residues. CDR3 DNA: TGTGCCAGCAGCCAGGACCGGGTCCGGGCCGGGGAGCTGTTTTTT. Its protein is CASSQDRVRAGELFF.

This rearrangement joins TRBV9 to TRBJ2-3, with D possibly matching TRBD2 (5 bases). Germline V gene sequence: CDR1 SGDLS, CDR2 YYNGEE. Trimming took 0 bases from V and 5 from J, leaving 7 bases between them. CDR3 length equals 13 residues. The CDR3 is CASSVGGRDTQYF. The CDR3 coding sequence is TGTGCCAGCAGCGTAGGTGGGAGAGATACGCAGTATTTT.

V usage is TRBV2 and J usage is TRBJ1-3, with 8 bases that match TRBD1. This CDR3 has 15 amino acids. The V and J ends lost 9 bases and 0 bases, in that order; junction bases with no gene match: 7. The germline V gene has CDR1 SNHLY and CDR2 FYNNEI. The DNA for the CDR3 is TGTGCCAGAGGGTTCGGGACAGGCTCTGGAAACACCATATATTTT. Residues: CARGFGTGSGNTIYF.

This chain links TRBV5-6 with TRBJ2-1, with D perhaps TRBD2 (6 bases). CDR3 length equals 16 residues. Trimming cost V 6 bases and J 0 bases, with 16 bases left between them. The germline V gene has CDR1 SGHDT and CDR2 YYEEEE. Here the CDR3 reads CASTWEAGSSYNEQFF. The CDR3 DNA follows: TGTGCCAGCACCTGGGAAGCGGGCAGCTCCTACAATGAGCAGTTCTTC. The variable domain in full, completed from reference TRBV5-6 and TRBJ2-1, reads DAGVTQSPTHLIKTRGQQVTLRCSPKSGHDTVSWYQQALGQGPQFIFQYYEEEERQRGNFPDRFSGHQFPNYSSELNVNALLLGDSALYLCASTWEAGSSYNEQFFGPGTRLTVL.

V is TRBV7-9 and J is TRBJ2-3, with D maybe TRBD1 (5 bases). With 9 bases removed from V and 6 bases from J, the gap between germline ends came to 16 bases. The CDR3 contains 13 residues. Germline V gives CDR1 SEHNR, CDR2 FQNEAQ (reference sequence). CDR3 bases: TGTGCCAGTTTAAGGGGCGCGAAGGATACGCAGTATTTT. Encoded protein: CASLRGAKDTQYF.

The rearrangement joins TRBV5-4 to TRBJ1-3; 8 bases are a match to TRBD1. Germline V gives CDR1 SGHNT, CDR2 YYREEE (reference sequence). V lost 4 bases and J lost 2; bases outside the gene matches: 8. The CDR3 is made up of 16 amino acids. CDR3 protein: CASSPFGQGAGNTIYF. DNA for the CDR3: TGTGCCAGCAGCCCTTTCGGACAGGGCGCTGGAAACACCATATATTTT.

A word on this clone: Other DNA sequences of this sample code for an identical CDR3. V gene TRBV5-1 combines with J gene TRBJ1-3; D is uncertain. The CDR3 spans 15 residues. Looked up from germline, CDR1 is SGHRS and CDR2 is YFSETQ. V gave up 0 bases and J gave up 0 bases, with 7 bases separating them. CDR3: CASSLAPSSGNTIYF. CDR3 nucleotides: TGCGCCAGCAGCTTGGCCCCGAGCTCTGGAAACACCATATATTTT. The full variable domain, completed using reference TRBV5-1 and TRBJ1-3, is KAGVTQTPRYLIKTRGQQVTLSCSPISGHRSVSWYQQTPGQGLQFLFEYFSETQRNKGNFPGRFSGRQFSNSRSEMNVSTLELGDSALYLCASSLAPSSGNTIYFGEGSWLTVV.